These 3 T cell receptor beta chains were sequenced from one sample in a study of breast tumors, draining lymph nodes, adjacent tissues. Each CDR3 protein gets one entry after TCRdb re-called the multiplex PCR reads with MiXCR. The sample carries under 150,000 distinct CDR3 sequences, about 22% recorded once. Samples came from axillary lymph nodes draining the breast cancer. The specimen was axillary lymph node tissue. The receptors were gathered from a female donor with breast cancer. Some clones in this sample may be carry-over from other donors' samples.

With respect to this clonotype: A much larger clone differs from this one at a single base, so this may be a read error. V is TRBV6-2 or TRBV6-3 and J is TRBJ1-5; 9 nucleotides agree with TRBD1. The CDR3 loop spans 16 amino acids. Germline V CDR1 and CDR2: MNHEY, SVGEGT. CDR3 sequence: CASSTYGQGRNQPQRF. Here the CDR3 DNA reads TGTGCCAGCAGTACCTATGGACAGGGGAGGAATCAGCCCCAGCGTTTT.

This clonotype has only a few counts. A much more abundant neighbour one base away suggests this may be a read error. The V call is TRBV5-1, the J call TRBJ1-4; D gene unclear. The CDR3 totals 13 residues. Germline assignment: CDR1 SGHRS and CDR2 YFSETQ. The CDR3 region is CAGSFGPNEKLFF. CDR3 in DNA: TGCGCCGGCAGCTTCGGCCCTAATGAAAAACTGTTTTTT.

This clonotype was detected ten times or more. This sequence joins TRBV24-1 and TRBJ2-5; D may be TRBD2 (5 bases). CDR1 and CDR2 (germline): KGHDR, SFDVKD. The CDR3 runs to 14 residues. Trimming pared 1 base from V and 5 bases from J, leaving 10 bases between. The CDR3 DNA sequence: TGTGCCACCAGTGATTTTGGAGGAAGGGAGACCCAGTACTTC. It encodes CATSDFGGRETQYF.